This T cell receptor beta chain was profiled in a study of blood T cell repertoires in COVID-19. Study-wide background: Samples came from the United States, Italy and Spain, spanning acute and convalescent COVID-19. Nucleic acid was either cDNA or gDNA, and it came from T cells, B-cell-depleted T cells, or PBMCs.

As originally analysed: Estimation of nucleated cell counts was performed using reference gene primer amplification. Profiling relied on immunoSEQ multiplex PCR, and the TCRdb table lists in-frame clones only, not all of them. V, J and clone size were drawn from that table, and D and trimming were deduced from the DNA. The sample has some 190,000 clones, about nine tenths seen once. The CDR3 contains 13 residues. Germline V gene lookup returns CDR1 SEHNR and CDR2 FQNEAQ (reference sequence). The V and J ends lost 5 bases and 6 bases respectively, with 8 bases between them. The gene calls are TRBV7-9 and TRBJ1-6, with unresolved D. The source material was peripheral blood. The TCR comes from a man aged 18 to 30 with active or convalescent COVID-19. CDR3 nucleotides: TGTGCCAGCAGCACAGTTCGTAATTCACCCCTCCACTTT. This translates into CASSTVRNSPLHF.